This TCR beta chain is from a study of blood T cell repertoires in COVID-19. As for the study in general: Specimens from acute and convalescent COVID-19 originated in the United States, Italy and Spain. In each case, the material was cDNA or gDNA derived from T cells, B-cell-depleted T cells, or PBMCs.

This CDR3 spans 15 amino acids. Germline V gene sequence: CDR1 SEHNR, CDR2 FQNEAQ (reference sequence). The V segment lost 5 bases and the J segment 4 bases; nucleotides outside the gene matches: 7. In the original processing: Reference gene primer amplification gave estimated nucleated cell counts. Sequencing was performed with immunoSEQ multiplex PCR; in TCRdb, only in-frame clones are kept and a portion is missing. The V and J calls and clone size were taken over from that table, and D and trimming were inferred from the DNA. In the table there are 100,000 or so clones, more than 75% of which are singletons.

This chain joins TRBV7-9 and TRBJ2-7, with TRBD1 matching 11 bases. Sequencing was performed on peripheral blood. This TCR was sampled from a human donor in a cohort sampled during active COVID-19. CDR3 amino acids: CASSPRDRGRYEQYF. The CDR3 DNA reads TGTGCCAGCAGCCCAAGGGACAGGGGGAGGTACGAGCAGTACTTC.